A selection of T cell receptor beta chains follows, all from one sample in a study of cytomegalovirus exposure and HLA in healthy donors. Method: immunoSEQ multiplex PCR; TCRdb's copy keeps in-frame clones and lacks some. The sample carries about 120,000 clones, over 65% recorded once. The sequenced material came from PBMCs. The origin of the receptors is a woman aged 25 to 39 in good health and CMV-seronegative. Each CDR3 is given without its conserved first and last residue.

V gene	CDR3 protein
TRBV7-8	ASSPGYRNTEAF
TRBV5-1	ASSLHRGGTEAF
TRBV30	AWSPLRAFETQY
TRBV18	ASSPNIGGNNEQF
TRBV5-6	ASSAWGELPTGELF
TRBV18	ASSPGRGSMDEQF
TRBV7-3	ASSTGPNTEAF
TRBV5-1	ASSLAEGFNYGYT
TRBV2	ASSETQGRSPLH
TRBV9	ASSPQLAGGFELF
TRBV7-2	ASSLSLGPGGYT
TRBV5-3	ARSTLRTGVNRETQY
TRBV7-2	ASSLGTLGADGYT
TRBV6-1	ASSDNRDRGWYGYT
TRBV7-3	ASSLNGITTEAF
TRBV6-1	ASSEAGNTIY
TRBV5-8	ASSLGKWGSQETQY
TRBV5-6	ASSRGNRLPSYEQY
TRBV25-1	ASSAGTGDPGELF
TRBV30	AWSAGFTGGLSYEQY
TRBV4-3	ASSQDRAGRYEQY
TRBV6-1	ASSEGGTSTDTQY
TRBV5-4	ASSLRAGATGELF
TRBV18	ASSPNSIVDNNQPQH
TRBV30	AWSGGADTQY
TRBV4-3	ASSQEWAAGGPETQY
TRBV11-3	ASSLFQGLNEKLF
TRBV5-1	ASSLGQRVEKLF
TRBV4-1	ASSQPPRRGPGGYT
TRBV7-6	ASSPNSYSYNEQF
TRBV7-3	ASSLGPQGLPKNIQY
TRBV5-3	ARSFRQASANTGELF
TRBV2	ASSGDRAQPQH
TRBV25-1	ASSESRGSYEQY
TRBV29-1	SFLDGGSQTQY
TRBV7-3	ASSLRQASYNEQF
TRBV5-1	ASSPGHIPGNTEAF
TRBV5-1	ASVAGDTEAF
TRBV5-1	ASSSVTGGTEAF
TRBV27	ASRPGQVSGEQY
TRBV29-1	SVEDRNEQF
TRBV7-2	ASSILRGRFTNEKLF
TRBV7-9	ASSAKNQGNTEAF
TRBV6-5	ASSGHAGGNQPQH
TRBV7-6	ASSSLRGDRVGYGYT
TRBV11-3	ASSSGGATGTDTQY
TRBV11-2	ASSFGTGTGKLYGYT